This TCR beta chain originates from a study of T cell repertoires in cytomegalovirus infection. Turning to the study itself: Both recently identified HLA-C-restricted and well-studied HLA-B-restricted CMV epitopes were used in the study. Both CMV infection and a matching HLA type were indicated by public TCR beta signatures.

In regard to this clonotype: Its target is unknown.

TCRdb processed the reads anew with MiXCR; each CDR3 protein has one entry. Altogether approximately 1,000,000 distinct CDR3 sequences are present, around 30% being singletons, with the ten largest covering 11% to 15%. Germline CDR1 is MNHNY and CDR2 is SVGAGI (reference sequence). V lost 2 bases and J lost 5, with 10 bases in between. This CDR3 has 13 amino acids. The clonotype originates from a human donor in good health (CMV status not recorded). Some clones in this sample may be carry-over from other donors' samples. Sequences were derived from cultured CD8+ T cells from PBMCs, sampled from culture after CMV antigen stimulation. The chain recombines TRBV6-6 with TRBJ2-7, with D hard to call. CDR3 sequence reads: CASSYEGYHEQYV. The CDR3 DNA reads TGTGCCAGCAGTTACGAAGGGTACCACGAGCAGTACGTC.